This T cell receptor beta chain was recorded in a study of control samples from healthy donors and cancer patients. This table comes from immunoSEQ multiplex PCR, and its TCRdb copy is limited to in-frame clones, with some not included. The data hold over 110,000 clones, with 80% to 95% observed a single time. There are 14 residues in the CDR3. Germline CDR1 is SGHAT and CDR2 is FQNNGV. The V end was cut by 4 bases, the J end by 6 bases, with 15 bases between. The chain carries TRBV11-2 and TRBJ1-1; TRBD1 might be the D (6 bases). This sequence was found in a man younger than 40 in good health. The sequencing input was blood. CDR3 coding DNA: TGTGCCAGCAGCTCCGACAGGCTAGGGGCTGAAGCTTTCTTT. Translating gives CASSSDRLGAEAFF.